A single sample is the source of the 5 T cell receptor beta chains below, sequenced in a study of CD8+CD57+ T cells in acquired aplastic anemia. In patients chosen for sequencing, flow cytometry had shown CD8+CD57+ cell expansion. Genomic DNA, the template, was used for profiling of the TCR beta VDJ and CDR3. TCRdb reprocessed the reads via MiXCR and lists one record per CDR3 protein. The sample contains about 240,000 distinct CDR3 sequences, approximately 45% of which appear only once. Sequenced: sorted CD4+, CD8+, or CD8+CD57+ T cells (not recorded which) from PBMCs. These TCRs come from a human donor with aplastic anemia.

This clonotype occurred many times. This chain connects TRBV19 to TRBJ1-5; D may be TRBD1 (5 bases). The CDR3 consists of 15 residues. Per germline, CDR1 LNHDA and CDR2 SQIVND (reference sequence). V was cut by 0 bases and J by 6 bases, with 12 bases left in between. This CDR3 is CASSIEGVRPQPQHF. The DNA of the CDR3 is TGTGCCAGTAGTATAGAGGGGGTACGGCCTCAGCCCCAGCATTTT.

V is TRBV19 and J is TRBJ2-3; D not resolved. Per germline, CDR1 LNHDA and CDR2 SQIVND (reference sequence). Trimming took 1 base from V and 2 from J, leaving 7 bases between them. The CDR3 totals 14 residues. Here the CDR3 reads CASSIGPNTDTQYF. The CDR3 DNA is TGTGCCAGTAGTATAGGACCGAACACAGATACGCAGTATTTT.

The V call is TRBV19, the J call TRBJ2-3; D possibly corresponds to TRBD2 (5 bases). The germline V and J ends were trimmed by 2 bases and 6 bases, with 6 bases remaining between them. Germline CDR1 LNHDA, CDR2 SQIVND (reference sequence). There are 12 residues in the CDR3. As DNA, the CDR3 is TGTGCCAGTAGTATAAGAGGGGATACGCAGTATTTT. Amino acids: CASSIRGDTQYF. The variable domain in full, with the rest retrieved from reference TRBV19 and TRBJ2-3, is DGGITQSPKYLFRKEGQNVTLSCEQNLNHDAMYWYRQDPGQGLRLIYYSQIVNDFQKGDIAEGYSVSREKKESFPLTVTSAQKNPTAFYLCASSIRGDTQYFGPGTRLTVL.

The chain joins TRBV7-9 to TRBJ2-7, with a possible D match to TRBD1 (5 bases). The CDR3 contains 15 residues. Germline CDR1 and CDR2: SEHNR and FQNEAQ (reference sequence). Trimming removed 1 base at V and 0 bases at J, with 10 bases between. In nucleotides, the CDR3 is TGTGCCAGCAGCTTAGGGAGACAGAGCTCCTACGAGCAGTACTTC. Amino acid sequence: CASSLGRQSSYEQYF. Together with reference TRBV7-9 and TRBJ2-7, the CDR3 gives the full variable domain: DTGVSQNPRHKITKRGQNVTFRCDPISEHNRLYWYRQTLGQGPEFLTYFQNEAQLEKSRLLSDRFSAERPKGSFSTLEIQRTEQGDSAMYLCASSLGRQSSYEQYFGPGTRLTVT.

The chain combines TRBV2 with TRBJ2-7; the D gene is possibly TRBD2 (5 bases). Germline V lookup: CDR1 SNHLY, CDR2 FYNNEI. The CDR3 has 14 residues. Deletions cut 6 bases from V and 1 base from J, with 13 bases between. The CDR3 sequence: CASRLDGGSYEQYF. CDR3 sequence (DNA): TGTGCCAGCAGATTGGACGGAGGTTCCTACGAGCAGTACTTC.